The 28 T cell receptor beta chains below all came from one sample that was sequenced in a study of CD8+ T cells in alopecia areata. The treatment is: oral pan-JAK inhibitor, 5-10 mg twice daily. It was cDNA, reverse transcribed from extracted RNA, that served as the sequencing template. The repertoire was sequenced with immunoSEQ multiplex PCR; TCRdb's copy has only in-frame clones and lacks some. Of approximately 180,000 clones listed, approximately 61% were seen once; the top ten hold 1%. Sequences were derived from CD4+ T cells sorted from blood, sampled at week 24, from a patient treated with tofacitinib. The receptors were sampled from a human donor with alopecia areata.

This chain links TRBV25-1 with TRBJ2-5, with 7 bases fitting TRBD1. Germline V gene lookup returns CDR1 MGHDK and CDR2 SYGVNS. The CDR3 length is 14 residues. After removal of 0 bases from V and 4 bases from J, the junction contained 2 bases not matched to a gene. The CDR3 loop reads CASSEYTGVETQYF. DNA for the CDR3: TGTGCCAGCAGTGAATATACAGGGGTAGAGACCCAGTACTTC.

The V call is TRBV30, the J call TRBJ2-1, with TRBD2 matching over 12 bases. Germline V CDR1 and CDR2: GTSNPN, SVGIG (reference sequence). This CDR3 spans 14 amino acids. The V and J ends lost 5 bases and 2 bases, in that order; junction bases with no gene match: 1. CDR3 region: CAWGLAGPYNEQFF. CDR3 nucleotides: TGTGCCTGGGGACTAGCGGGGCCCTACAATGAGCAGTTCTTC.

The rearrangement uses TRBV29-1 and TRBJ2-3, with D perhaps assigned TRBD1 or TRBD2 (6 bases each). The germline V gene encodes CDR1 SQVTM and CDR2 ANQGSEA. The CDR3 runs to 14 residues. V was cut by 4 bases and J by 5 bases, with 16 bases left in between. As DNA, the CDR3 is TGCAGCGTTGTAGTCCGGGGGCCAGGAGATACGCAGTATTTT. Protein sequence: CSVVVRGPGDTQYF.

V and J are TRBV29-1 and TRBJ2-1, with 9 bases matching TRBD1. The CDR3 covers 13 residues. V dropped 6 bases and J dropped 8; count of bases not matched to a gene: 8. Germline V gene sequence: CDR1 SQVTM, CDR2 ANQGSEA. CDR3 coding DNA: TGCAGCGTGGGGACAGGGAACGTCCATGAGCAGTTCTTC. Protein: CSVGTGNVHEQFF.

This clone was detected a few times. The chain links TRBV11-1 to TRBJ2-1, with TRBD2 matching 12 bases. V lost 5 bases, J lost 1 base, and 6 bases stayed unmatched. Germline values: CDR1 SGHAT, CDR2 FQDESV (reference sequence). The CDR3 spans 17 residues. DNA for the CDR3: TGTGCCAGCAGCCCGGGACTAGCGGGCCTGTCCTACAATGAGCAGTTCTTC. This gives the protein CASSPGLAGLSYNEQFF. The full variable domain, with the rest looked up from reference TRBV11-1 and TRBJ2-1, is EAEVAQSPRYKITEKSQAVAFWCDPISGHATLYWYRQILGQGPELLVQFQDESVVDDSQLPKDRFSAERLKGVDSTLKIQPAELGDSAMYLCASSPGLAGLSYNEQFFGPGTRLTVL.

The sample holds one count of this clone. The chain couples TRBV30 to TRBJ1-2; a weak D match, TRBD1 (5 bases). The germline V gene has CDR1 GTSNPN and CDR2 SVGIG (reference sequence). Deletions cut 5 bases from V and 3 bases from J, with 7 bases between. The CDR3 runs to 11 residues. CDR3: CAWARDYGYTF. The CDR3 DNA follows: TGTGCCTGGGCCAGGGACTATGGCTACACCTTC.

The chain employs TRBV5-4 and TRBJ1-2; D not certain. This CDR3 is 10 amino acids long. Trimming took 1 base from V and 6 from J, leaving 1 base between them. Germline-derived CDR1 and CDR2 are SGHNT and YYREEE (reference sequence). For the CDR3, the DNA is TGTGCCAGCAGCTTGAATGGCTACACCTTC. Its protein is CASSLNGYTF.

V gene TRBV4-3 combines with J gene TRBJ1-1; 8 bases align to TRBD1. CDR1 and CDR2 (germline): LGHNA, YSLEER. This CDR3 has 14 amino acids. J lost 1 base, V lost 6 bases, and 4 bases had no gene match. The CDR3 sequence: CASRTDRGNTEAFF. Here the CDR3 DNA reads TGCGCCAGCAGGACTGACAGGGGGAACACTGAAGCTTTCTTT.

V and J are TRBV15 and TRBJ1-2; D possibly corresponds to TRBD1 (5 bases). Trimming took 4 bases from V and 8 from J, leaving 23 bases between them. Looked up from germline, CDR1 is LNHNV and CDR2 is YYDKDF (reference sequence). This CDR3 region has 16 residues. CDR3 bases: TGTGCCACCAGCAACCCAACCGTCCGGGACTCTGGCGGCTACACCTTC. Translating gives CATSNPTVRDSGGYTF.

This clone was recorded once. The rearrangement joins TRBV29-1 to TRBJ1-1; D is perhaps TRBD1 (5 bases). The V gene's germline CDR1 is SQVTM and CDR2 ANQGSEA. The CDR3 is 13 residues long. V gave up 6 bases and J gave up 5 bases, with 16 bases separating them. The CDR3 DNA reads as TGCAGCGTGGAGCAGGGTGGAGGGACTGAAGCTTTCTTT. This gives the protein CSVEQGGGTEAFF.

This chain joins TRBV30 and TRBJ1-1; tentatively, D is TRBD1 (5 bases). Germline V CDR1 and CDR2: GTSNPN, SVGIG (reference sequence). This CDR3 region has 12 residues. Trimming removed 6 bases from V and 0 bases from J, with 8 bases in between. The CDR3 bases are TGTGCCTGTACAGGACTGAACACTGAAGCTTTCTTT. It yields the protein CACTGLNTEAFF.

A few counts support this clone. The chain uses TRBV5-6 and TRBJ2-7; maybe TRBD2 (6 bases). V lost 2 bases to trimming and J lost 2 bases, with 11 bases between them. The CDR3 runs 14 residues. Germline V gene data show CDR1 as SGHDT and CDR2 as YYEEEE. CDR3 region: CASSFRDSTYEQYF. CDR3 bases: TGTGCCAGCAGCTTCCGGGACTCAACCTACGAGCAGTACTTC.

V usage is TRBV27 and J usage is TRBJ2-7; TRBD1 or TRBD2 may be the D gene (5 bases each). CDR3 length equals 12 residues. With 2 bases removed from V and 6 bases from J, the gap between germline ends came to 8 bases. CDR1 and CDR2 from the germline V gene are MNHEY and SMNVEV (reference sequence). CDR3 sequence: CASSLPGSEQYF. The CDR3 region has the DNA TGTGCCAGCAGTTTACCAGGGAGCGAGCAGTACTTC.

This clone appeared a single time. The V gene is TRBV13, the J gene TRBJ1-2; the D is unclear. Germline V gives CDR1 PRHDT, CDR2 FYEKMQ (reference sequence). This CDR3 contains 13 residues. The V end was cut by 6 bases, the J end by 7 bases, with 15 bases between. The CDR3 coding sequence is TGTGCCAGCAGTTCGGGTCAGAGAGGTGGCTACACCTTC. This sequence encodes CASSSGQRGGYTF. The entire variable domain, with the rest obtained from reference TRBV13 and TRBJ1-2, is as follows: AAGVIQSPRHLIKEKRETATLKCYPIPRHDTVYWYQQGPGQDPQFLISFYEKMQSDKGSIPDRFSAQQFSDYHSELNMSSLELGDSALYFCASSSGQRGGYTFGSGTRLTVV.

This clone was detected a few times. The CDR3 loop reads CASSVLGQGRTDTQYF. CDR3 nucleotide sequence: TGTGCCAGCAGCGTACTGGGACAGGGAAGGACAGATACGCAGTATTTT. The V gene is TRBV9, the J gene TRBJ2-3, with 9 bases matching TRBD1. The length of the CDR3 is 16 residues. The germline gives CDR1 SGDLS, CDR2 YYNGEE. With 1 base clipped from V and 3 bases from J, the junction kept 6 bases outside the gene matches.

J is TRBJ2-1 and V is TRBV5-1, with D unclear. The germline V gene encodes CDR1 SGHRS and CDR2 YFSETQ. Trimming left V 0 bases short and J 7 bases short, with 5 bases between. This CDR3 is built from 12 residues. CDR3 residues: CASSLDGNEQFF. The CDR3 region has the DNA TGCGCCAGCAGCTTGGATGGGAATGAGCAGTTCTTC.

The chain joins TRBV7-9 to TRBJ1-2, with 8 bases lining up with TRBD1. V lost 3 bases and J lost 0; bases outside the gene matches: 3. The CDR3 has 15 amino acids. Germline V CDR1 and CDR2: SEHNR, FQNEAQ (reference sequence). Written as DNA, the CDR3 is TGTGCCAGCAGCTTCGGACAGGGCTCTAACTATGGCTACACCTTC. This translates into CASSFGQGSNYGYTF.

Written as DNA, the CDR3 is TGTGCCAGCAGTGAATTTCGGCCTTCCCAAAGGAACACTGAAGCTTTCTTT. This sequence encodes CASSEFRPSQRNTEAFF. This rearrangement joins TRBV25-1 to TRBJ1-1; D unresolved. V was shortened by 1 base and J by 1 base, with 16 bases between the two germline ends. Germline assignment: CDR1 MGHDK and CDR2 SYGVNS. The CDR3 has 17 residues.

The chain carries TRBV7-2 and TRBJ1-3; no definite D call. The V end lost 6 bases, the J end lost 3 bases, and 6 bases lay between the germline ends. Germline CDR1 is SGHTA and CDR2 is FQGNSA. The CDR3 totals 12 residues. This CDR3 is CASSPGGNTIYF. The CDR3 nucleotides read TGTGCCAGCAGTCCAGGTGGAAACACCATATATTTT. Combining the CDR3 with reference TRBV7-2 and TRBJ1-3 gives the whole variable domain GAGVSQSPSNKVTEKGKDVELRCDPISGHTALYWYRQSLGQGLEFLIYFQGNSAPDKSGLPSDRFSAERTGGSVSTLTIQRTQQEDSAVYLCASSPGGNTIYFGEGSWLTVV.

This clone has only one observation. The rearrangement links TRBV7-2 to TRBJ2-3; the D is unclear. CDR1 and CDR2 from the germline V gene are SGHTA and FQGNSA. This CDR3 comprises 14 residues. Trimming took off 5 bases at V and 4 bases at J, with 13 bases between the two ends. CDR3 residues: CASSQLLLADTQYF. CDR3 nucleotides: TGTGCCAGCAGCCAACTCCTACTCGCAGATACGCAGTATTTT.

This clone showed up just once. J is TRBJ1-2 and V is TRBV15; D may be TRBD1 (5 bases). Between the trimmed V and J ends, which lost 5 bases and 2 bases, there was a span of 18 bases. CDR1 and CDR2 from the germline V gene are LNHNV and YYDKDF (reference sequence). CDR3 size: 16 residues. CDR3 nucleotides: TGTGCCACCAGCCCCCATTCCGGGGGTGTCAACTATGGCTACACCTTC. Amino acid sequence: CATSPHSGGVNYGYTF.

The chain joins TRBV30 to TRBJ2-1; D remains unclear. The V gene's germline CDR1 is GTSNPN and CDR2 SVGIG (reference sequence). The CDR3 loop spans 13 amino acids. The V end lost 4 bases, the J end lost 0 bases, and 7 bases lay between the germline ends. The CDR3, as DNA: TGTGCCTGGACCCGAAACTCCTACAATGAGCAGTTCTTC. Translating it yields CAWTRNSYNEQFF.

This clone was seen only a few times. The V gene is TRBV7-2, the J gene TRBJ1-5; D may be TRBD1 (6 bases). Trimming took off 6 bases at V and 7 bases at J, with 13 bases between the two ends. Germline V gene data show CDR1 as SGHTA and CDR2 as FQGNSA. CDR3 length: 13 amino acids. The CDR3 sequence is CASSYRAEQPQHF. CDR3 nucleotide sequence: TGTGCCAGCAGTTACAGGGCGGAACAGCCCCAGCATTTT.

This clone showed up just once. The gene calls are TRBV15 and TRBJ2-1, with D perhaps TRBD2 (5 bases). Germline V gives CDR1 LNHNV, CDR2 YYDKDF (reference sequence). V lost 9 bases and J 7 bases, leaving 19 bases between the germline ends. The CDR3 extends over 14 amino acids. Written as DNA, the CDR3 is TGTGCCACAATGAGGGCCAGTTTTGGGAATGAGCAGTTCTTC. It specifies CATMRASFGNEQFF.

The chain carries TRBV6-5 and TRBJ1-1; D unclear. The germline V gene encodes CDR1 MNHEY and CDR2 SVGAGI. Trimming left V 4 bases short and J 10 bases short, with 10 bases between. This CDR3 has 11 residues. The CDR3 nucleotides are TGTGCCAGCAGTTTTGGAGGAAGAGCTTTCTTT. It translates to CASSFGGRAFF.

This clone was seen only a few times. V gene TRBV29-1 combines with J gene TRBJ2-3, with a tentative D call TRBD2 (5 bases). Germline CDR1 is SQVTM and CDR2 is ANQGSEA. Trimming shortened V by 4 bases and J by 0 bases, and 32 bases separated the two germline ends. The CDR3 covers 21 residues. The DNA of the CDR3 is TGCAGCGTTGTGGGCCGACCCTGGACTGCGCCTACAGCACCAAGCACAGATACGCAGTATTTT. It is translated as CSVVGRPWTAPTAPSTDTQYF.

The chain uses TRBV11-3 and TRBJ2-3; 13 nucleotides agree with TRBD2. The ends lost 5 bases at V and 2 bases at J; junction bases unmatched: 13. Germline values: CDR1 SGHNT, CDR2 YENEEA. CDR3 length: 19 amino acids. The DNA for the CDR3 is TGTGCCAGCAGCAGAGGGACTAGCGGGGCCGGGGGCACCACAGATACGCAGTATTTT. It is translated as CASSRGTSGAGGTTDTQYF.

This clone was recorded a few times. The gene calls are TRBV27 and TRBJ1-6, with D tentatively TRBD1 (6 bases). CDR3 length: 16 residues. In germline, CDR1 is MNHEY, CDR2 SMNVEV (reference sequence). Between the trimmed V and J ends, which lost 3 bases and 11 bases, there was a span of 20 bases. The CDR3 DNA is TGTGCCAGCAGTTTGTGGGGGGGGCTGGCGGGGACACCCCTCCACTTT. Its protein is CASSLWGGLAGTPLHF.